This TCR beta chain was captured by sequencing in a study of blood T cells in healthy people across ages. Study-level findings and limits: Measured against age, TCR beta diversity per million T cells decreased in a roughly linear manner. Any changes in expanded clonotypes were possibly confounded, as donor CMV status remained unknown.

Turning to this clonotype: Its matching antigen is unknown.

Primers used in a second PCR of about 6 to 12 cycles were a sample-barcoded 5' primer and a J-beta primer mix. MiXCR, applied by TCRdb to the 5' RACE reads, yields one record per CDR3 protein. This sample has roughly 860,000 distinct CDR3 sequences, with around 62% found just once. This CDR3 spans 14 amino acids. V was pared by 3 bases and J by 1 base, with 13 bases between. Germline-derived CDR1 and CDR2 are GTSNPN and SVGIG (reference sequence). This chain uses TRBV30 with TRBJ2-7; D is perhaps TRBD2 (5 bases). This TCR came from a man in his thirties or forties in good health. The sequenced material came from blood. The CDR3 is CAWSPGRDSYEQYF. The CDR3, as DNA: TGTGCCTGGAGCCCCGGACGGGATTCCTACGAGCAGTACTTC.